These 3 T cell receptor beta chains share one sample of origin, sequenced in a study of OX40 agonist ivuxolimab in advanced cancers. TCRdb keeps only in-frame clones here, not all; method: immunoSEQ multiplex PCR. The top ten clones hold roughly 10% of a sample with fewer than 85,000 clones, 92% of them seen once. The sequenced sample was CD4+ or CD8+ T cells sorted from blood, obtained in a trial of the OX40 agonist ivuxolimab. Receptors were obtained from an adult with an advanced solid tumor such as melanoma, head and neck, liver or kidney cancer.

There are a few counts of this clone. The chain carries TRBV7-9 and TRBJ2-4; D unresolved. CDR1 SEHNR and CDR2 FQNEAQ come from the germline V gene (reference sequence). Trimming took off 5 bases at V and 0 bases at J, with 14 bases between the two ends. This CDR3 has 16 amino acids. The CDR3 spells CASSPLESLAKNIQYF. As DNA, the CDR3 is TGTGCCAGCAGCCCCCTTGAATCCCTAGCCAAAAACATTCAGTACTTC.

The CDR3 protein is CASSEGEKLFF. CDR3 nucleotide sequence: TGCGCCAGCAGTGAGGGGGAAAAACTGTTTTTT. The J gene is TRBJ1-4, the V gene TRBV10-2; no clear D gene. Germline V gene data show CDR1 as WSHSY and CDR2 as SAAADI. The CDR3 has 11 amino acids. V lost 2 bases to trimming and J lost 8 bases, with 3 bases between them.

The chain is built from TRBV7-8 and TRBJ2-7, with 8 positions matching TRBD1. The CDR3 length is 15 residues. The V and J ends lost 7 bases and 3 bases, in that order; junction bases with no gene match: 11. Germline lookup yields CDR1 SGHVS and CDR2 FQNEAQ. CDR3 nucleotides: TGTGCCAGCAACTCGCCTCACAGGGGGGACTACGAGCAGTACTTC. Residues: CASNSPHRGDYEQYF. Drawing the rest from reference TRBV7-8 and TRBJ2-7, the complete variable domain is GAGVSQSPRYKVAKRGQDVALRCDPISGHVSLFWYQQALGQGPEFLTYFQNEAQLDKSGLPSDRFFAERPEGSVSTLKIQRTQQEDSAVYLCASNSPHRGDYEQYFGPGTRLTVT.